This section outlines one TCR beta chain sequence together with its context. The antigen is undetermined. Cells were stimulated with overlapping HIV-1 Gag 15-mer peptides. CD40L/CD69 double-negative CD45RO-high memory CD4+ T cells were collected. Donors were HIV-1-infected adults who began suppressive ART during chronic infection. Stimulated PBMCs had first been depleted of CD8+ T cells. The sample comes from a study of persistence of HIV-infected CD4 T cells. About the study: Up to 180 mL blood was drawn at multiple time points; a couple of donors had single-time leukapheresis.

This was the immunoSEQ version 4 assay in survey mode. Only in-frame clones appear in the TCRdb table, and some are missing; sequencing was by immunoSEQ multiplex PCR. The sample comprises about 40,000 clones, 78% of which are singletons, and 14% rests with the top ten. The CDR3 loop spans 13 amino acids. Germline loops: CDR1 MNHEY, CDR2 SMNVEV (reference sequence). Deletions cut 3 bases from V and 7 bases from J, with 12 bases between. Whole-study findings and limits: Degenerate expanded CDR3beta sequences were enriched among CMV- and Gag-responding cells.

V gene TRBV27 combines with J gene TRBJ1-1; D uncertain. This receptor was obtained from an adult man with HIV who was CMV-seropositive. Sequencing was performed on CD4+ T cells sorted from PBMCs after approximately 19-hour stimulation, taken from a patient who received antiretroviral therapy. The CDR3 sequence: CASSLSAGREAFF. The CDR3 DNA follows: TGTGCCAGCAGTTTGTCGGCAGGACGTGAAGCTTTCTTT.